The next 4 T cell receptor beta chains were all read from a single sample in a study of blood T cells in healthy people across ages. Combining a sample-barcoded 5' primer with a J-beta primer mix, a second PCR ran for roughly 7 to 12 cycles. Using its own MiXCR run on the 5' RACE reads, TCRdb lists one record per CDR3 protein. The data hold about 1 million distinct CDR3 sequences, with 35% to 55% observed a single time. Sample: blood. These receptor sequences come from a woman aged 60-75 years in good health.

The rearrangement uses TRBV19 and TRBJ2-1, with TRBD2 matching 11 bases. In germline, CDR1 is LNHDA, CDR2 SQIVND (reference sequence). The CDR3 totals 17 residues. The junction had 5 bases not matched to a gene; V was cut back by 2 bases and J by 2 bases. In DNA form, the CDR3 reads TGTGCCAGTAGTATAACTAGCGGGGGTGCAACCTACAATGAGCAGTTCTTC. Its protein is CASSITSGGATYNEQFF.

V gene TRBV12-3 or TRBV12-4 combines with J gene TRBJ2-5; D is unclear. Trimming left V 3 bases short and J 5 bases short, with 19 bases between. The CDR3 runs to 16 residues. The CDR3 DNA is TGTGCCAGCAGTTTGGTAGAGCAGGTAGTTGGGGAGACCCAGTACTTC. This translates into CASSLVEQVVGETQYF.

The chain has TRBV27 and TRBJ2-1; no firm D call. Trimming removed 0 bases at V and 8 bases at J, with 11 bases between. The germline CDR1 and CDR2 sequences are MNHEY and SMNVEV (reference sequence). CDR3 length: 14 amino acids. In nucleotides, the CDR3 is TGTGCCAGCAGTTTATCCGCCTTGGGCTATGAGCAGTTCTTC. Translating it yields CASSLSALGYEQFF.

This clonotype was detected a few times. The chain has TRBV27 and TRBJ1-6, with D hard to call. The length of the CDR3 is 16 residues. Per germline, CDR1 MNHEY and CDR2 SMNVEV (reference sequence). Trimming stripped 2 bases from V and 4 bases from J, with 12 bases between. The CDR3 DNA reads as TGTGCCAGCAGTTTAATAGGCGGTCGTTATAATTCACCCCTCCACTTT. This gives the protein CASSLIGGRYNSPLHF.